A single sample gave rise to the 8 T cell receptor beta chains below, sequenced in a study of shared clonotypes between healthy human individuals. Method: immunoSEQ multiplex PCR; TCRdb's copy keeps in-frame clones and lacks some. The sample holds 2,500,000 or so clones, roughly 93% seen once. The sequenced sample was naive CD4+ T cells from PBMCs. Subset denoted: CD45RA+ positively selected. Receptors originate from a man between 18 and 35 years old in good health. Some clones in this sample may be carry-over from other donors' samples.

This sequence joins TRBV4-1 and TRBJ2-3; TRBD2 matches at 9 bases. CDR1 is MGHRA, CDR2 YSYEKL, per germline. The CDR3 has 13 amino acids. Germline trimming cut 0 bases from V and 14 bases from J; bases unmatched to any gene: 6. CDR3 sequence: CASSQEIAGGGYF. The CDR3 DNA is TGCGCCAGCAGCCAAGAAATCGCGGGAGGGGGGTATTTT.

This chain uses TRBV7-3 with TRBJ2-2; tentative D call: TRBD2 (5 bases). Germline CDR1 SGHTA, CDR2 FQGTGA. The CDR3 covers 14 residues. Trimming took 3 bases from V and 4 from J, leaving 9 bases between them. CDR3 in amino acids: CASSFTSVTGELFF. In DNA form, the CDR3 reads TGTGCCAGCAGCTTTACTAGTGTCACCGGGGAGCTGTTTTTT. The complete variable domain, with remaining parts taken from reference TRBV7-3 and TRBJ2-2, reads GAGVSQTPSNKVTEKGKYVELRCDPISGHTALYWYRQSLGQGPEFLIYFQGTGAADDSGLPNDRFFAVRPEGSVSTLKIQRTERGDSAVYLCASSFTSVTGELFFGEGSRLTVL.

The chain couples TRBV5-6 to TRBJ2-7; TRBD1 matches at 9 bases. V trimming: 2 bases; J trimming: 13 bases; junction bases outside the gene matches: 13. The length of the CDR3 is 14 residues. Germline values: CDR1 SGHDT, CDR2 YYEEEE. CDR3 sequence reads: CASSLPGQGSMEYF. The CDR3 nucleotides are TGTGCCAGCAGCTTACCGGGACAGGGTTCGATGGAATACTTC.

CDR3 nucleotides: TGCAGCGTTTCACAGGGGTTCGGAGGCACAGATACGCAGTATTTT. This translates into CSVSQGFGGTDTQYF. This chain connects TRBV29-1 to TRBJ2-3; 7 nucleotides align to TRBD1. Germline V gene sequence: CDR1 SQVTM, CDR2 ANQGSEA. The V segment lost 5 bases and the J segment 1 base; nucleotides outside the gene matches: 9. The CDR3 contains 15 residues.

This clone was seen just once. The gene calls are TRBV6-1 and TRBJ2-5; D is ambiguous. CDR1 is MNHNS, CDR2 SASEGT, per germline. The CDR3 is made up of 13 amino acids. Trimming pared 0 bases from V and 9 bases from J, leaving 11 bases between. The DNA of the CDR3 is TGTGCCAGCAGTGAAGCCCTACAGCCTCCCCAGTACTTC. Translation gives CASSEALQPPQYF.

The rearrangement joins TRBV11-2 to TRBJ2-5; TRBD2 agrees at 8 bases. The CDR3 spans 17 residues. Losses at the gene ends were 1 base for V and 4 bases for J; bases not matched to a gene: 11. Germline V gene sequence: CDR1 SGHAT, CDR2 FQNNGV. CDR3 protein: CASSLGRGGLVGETQYF. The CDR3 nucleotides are TGTGCCAGCAGCTTAGGTCGGGGGGGATTAGTAGGAGAGACCCAGTACTTC.

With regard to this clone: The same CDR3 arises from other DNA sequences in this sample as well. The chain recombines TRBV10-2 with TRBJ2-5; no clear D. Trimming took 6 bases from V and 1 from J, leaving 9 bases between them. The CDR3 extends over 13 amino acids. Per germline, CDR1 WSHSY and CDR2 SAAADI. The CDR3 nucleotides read TGCGCCAGCAGCGGGCAGGCCCAAGAGACCCAGTACTTC. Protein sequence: CASSGQAQETQYF.

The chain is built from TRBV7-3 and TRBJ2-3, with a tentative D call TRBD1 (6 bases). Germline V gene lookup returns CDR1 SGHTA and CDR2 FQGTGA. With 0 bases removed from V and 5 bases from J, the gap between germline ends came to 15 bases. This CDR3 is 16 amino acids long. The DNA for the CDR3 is TGTGCCAGCAGCTTAACTGGGACCAGAGGGGGAGATACGCAGTATTTT. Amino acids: CASSLTGTRGGDTQYF.